A single sample is the source of the 29 T cell receptor beta chains below, sequenced in a study of Ad26.COV2.S vaccination and SARS-CoV-2 variants. TCRdb keeps only in-frame clones here, not all; method: immunoSEQ multiplex PCR. The top ten hold 5.5% of the sample, which has 300,000 to 350,000 clones, about 90% seen once. Treatment in this sample: some 19 received Ad26.COV2.S at low or high dose, single or two shots; about five received placebo; per-sample allocation not given. The samples were gathered on day 63 after the first injection of vaccine or placebo. Here the sequenced sample was peripheral blood, taken in a trial of Ad26.COV2.S vaccine versus placebo. These receptors originate from a person between 18 and 65 years old who received the Ad26.COV2.S COVID-19 vaccine or a placebo.

In regard to this clone: Within the sample, other DNA sequences also encode this same CDR3. This chain connects TRBV18 to TRBJ1-5; D might be TRBD1 (6 bases). CDR1 is KGHSH, CDR2 LQKENI, per germline. V gave up 2 bases and J gave up 7 bases, with 9 bases separating them. The CDR3 has 13 residues. In DNA, the CDR3 is TGTGCCAGCTCACCAGGGGGCGGGCAGCCCCAGCATTTT. Its translation is CASSPGGGQPQHF. Drawing the rest from reference TRBV18 and TRBJ1-5, the complete variable domain is NAGVMQNPRHLVRRRGQEARLRCSPMKGHSHVYWYRQLPEEGLKFMVYLQKENIIDESGMPKERFSAEFPKEGPSILRIQQVVRGDSAAYFCASSPGGGQPQHFGDGTRLSIL.

V usage is TRBV6-4 and J usage is TRBJ2-7, with D hard to call. The CDR3 covers 19 residues. V was clipped by 2 bases and J by 3 bases, with 26 bases between them. Germline-derived CDR1 and CDR2 are MRHNA and SNTAGT. The CDR3 loop is CASSDPSQELPEEVYEQYV. CDR3 nucleotides: TGTGCCAGCAGTGACCCTAGTCAGGAGCTACCAGAAGAGGTCTACGAGCAGTACGTC.

V is TRBV25-1 and J is TRBJ2-1, with TRBD2 identical over 8 bases. V dropped 2 bases and J dropped 9; count of bases not matched to a gene: 15. The germline gives CDR1 MGHDK, CDR2 SYGVNS. The CDR3 is made up of 17 amino acids. The CDR3 is CASSEVSGVRGVTEQFF. In nucleotides, the CDR3 is TGTGCCAGCAGTGAAGTTAGCGGGGTTCGTGGGGTCACTGAGCAGTTCTTC. Full variable domain (missing parts from reference TRBV25-1 and TRBJ2-1): EADIYQTPRYLVIGTGKKITLECSQTMGHDKMYWYQQDPGMELHLIHYSYGVNSTEKGDLSSESTVSRIRTEHFPLTLESARPSHTSQYLCASSEVSGVRGVTEQFFGPGTRLTVL.

The V and J genes are TRBV18 and TRBJ1-1; unclear D gene. This CDR3 region has 12 residues. V was trimmed by 5 bases and J by 0 bases, leaving 4 bases between them. Germline CDR1 reads KGHSH; CDR2 reads LQKENI. The CDR3 here is CASSTLNTEAFF. The DNA of the CDR3 is TGTGCCAGCTCAACCCTGAACACTGAAGCTTTCTTT. The variable domain in full, with the rest retrieved from reference TRBV18 and TRBJ1-1, is NAGVMQNPRHLVRRRGQEARLRCSPMKGHSHVYWYRQLPEEGLKFMVYLQKENIIDESGMPKERFSAEFPKEGPSILRIQQVVRGDSAAYFCASSTLNTEAFFGQGTRLTVV.

The chain employs TRBV6-2 or TRBV6-3 and TRBJ2-3; D gene unclear. Per the germline V gene, CDR1 is MNHEY and CDR2 is SVGEGT. V was cut by 5 bases and J by 4 bases, with 7 bases left in between. This CDR3 has 12 residues. In DNA, the CDR3 is TGTGCCAGCAGTCCAGTGGCAGATACGCAGTATTTT. Translation: CASSPVADTQYF.

This chain uses TRBV7-9 with TRBJ1-2; weak D call: TRBD1 (5 bases). Trimming left V 1 base short and J 6 bases short, with 21 bases between. CDR3 size: 17 residues. Germline assignment: CDR1 SEHNR and CDR2 FQNEAQ (reference sequence). The CDR3 nucleotides read TGTGCCAGCAGCTTAGAGAATTTGGGGGAAGGAGGGAATGGCTACACCTTC. It encodes CASSLENLGEGGNGYTF.

This clone came up a few times. V usage is TRBV2 and J usage is TRBJ2-7, with TRBD2 matching 11 bases. The CDR3 runs to 12 residues. V was pared by 6 bases and J by 6 bases, with 1 base of the junction left unmatched. CDR1 is SNHLY and CDR2 is FYNNEI in the germline V gene. The CDR3 DNA is TGTGCCAGCAGCGGACTAGCGGGCGAGCAGTACGTC. Translated: CASSGLAGEQYV.

Remarks on this clone: Other DNA sequences in this specimen translate into the identical CDR3. The chain has TRBV6-5 and TRBJ1-3; D unresolved. The V and J ends lost 0 bases and 2 bases respectively, with 8 bases between them. This CDR3 region has 15 residues. Per the germline V gene, CDR1 is MNHEY and CDR2 is SVGAGI. CDR3 residues: CASSYSRGPGNTIYF. The CDR3 nucleotides read TGTGCCAGCAGTTACTCGAGAGGGCCTGGAAACACCATATATTTT.

The chain employs TRBV19 and TRBJ2-1, with TRBD2 matching over 7 bases. Unmatched junction bases numbered 9, after V lost 11 bases and J lost 2 bases. The germline V gene encodes CDR1 LNHDA and CDR2 SQIVND (reference sequence). This CDR3 contains 14 residues. CDR3 sequence reads: CARGGGRAYNEQFF. The CDR3, as DNA: TGTGCCCGTGGGGGGGGGAGAGCCTACAATGAGCAGTTCTTC. Variable domain in full (rest from reference TRBV19 and TRBJ2-1): DGGITQSPKYLFRKEGQNVTLSCEQNLNHDAMYWYRQDPGQGLRLIYYSQIVNDFQKGDIAEGYSVSREKKESFPLTVTSAQKNPTAFYLCARGGGRAYNEQFFGPGTRLTVL.

J is TRBJ2-1 and V is TRBV7-2; D is possibly TRBD1 (6 bases). The germline CDR1 and CDR2 sequences are SGHTA and FQGNSA. The CDR3 length is 13 residues. The germline V and J ends were trimmed by 3 bases and 7 bases, with 10 bases remaining between them. CDR3 in DNA: TGTGCCAGCAGCTTCACAGGGCTAAATGAGCAGTTCTTC. Amino acid sequence: CASSFTGLNEQFF.

This chain uses TRBV21-1 with TRBJ1-2. TRBV21-1 constitutes a pseudogene. The CDR3 is 17 residues long. The CDR3 loop is CASSKKRRGELFRGYTF. CDR3 nucleotides: TGTGCCAGCAGCAAAAAGAGGAGGGGGGAACTCTTCCGCGGCTACACCTTC.

The chain combines TRBV5-8 with TRBJ1-1, with 10 bases lining up with TRBD1. CDR3 length equals 17 residues. CDR1 SGHTS and CDR2 YDEGEE come from the germline V gene. The trim removed 2 bases at V and 1 base at J, leaving 8 bases unmatched. CDR3 nucleotide sequence: TGTGCCAGCAGCTTACCGGGACAGGGGTGGGCGAACACTGAAGCTTTCTTT. As protein: CASSLPGQGWANTEAFF.

The genes are TRBV7-2 and TRBJ1-2; 11 bases are a match to TRBD1. CDR1 SGHTA and CDR2 FQGNSA come from the germline V gene. V shed 4 bases and J 2 bases; nucleotides not matched to a gene: 6. The CDR3 contains 16 residues. The CDR3 sequence is CASSYTGTGGNYGYTF. CDR3 in DNA: TGTGCCAGCAGCTACACCGGGACAGGGGGAAACTATGGCTACACCTTC.

The chain carries TRBV7-2 and TRBJ1-4; D may be TRBD1 (5 bases). This CDR3 has 15 amino acids. V lost 4 bases, J lost 7 bases, and 16 bases lay in between. CDR1 is SGHTA, CDR2 FQGNSA, per germline. The CDR3 loop reads CASSWDGERGEKLFF. For the CDR3, the DNA is TGTGCCAGCAGCTGGGACGGCGAGAGGGGTGAAAAACTGTTTTTT.

For this clone: The same CDR3 arises from other DNA sequences in this sample as well. V and J are TRBV6-5 and TRBJ2-2; D call uncertain. CDR1 and CDR2 (germline): MNHEY, SVGAGI. This CDR3 region has 12 residues. The V and J ends lost 6 bases and 5 bases respectively, with 7 bases between them. CDR3 in amino acids: CASSPGTGELFF. CDR3 nucleotides: TGTGCCAGCAGCCCCGGGACCGGGGAGCTGTTTTTT.

The chain links TRBV5-4 to TRBJ2-5, with 14 bases that match TRBD2. The CDR3 covers 18 residues. CDR1 and CDR2 from the germline V gene are SGHNT and YYREEE (reference sequence). Unmatched junction bases numbered 9, after V lost 1 base and J lost 4 bases. Written as DNA, the CDR3 is TGTGCCAGCAGCTTGATAGGGGTGGGACTAGCGGGGGCAGAGACCCAGTACTTC. Encoded protein: CASSLIGVGLAGAETQYF.

This chain uses TRBV19 with TRBJ1-3, with D possibly being TRBD1 (6 bases). Trimming removed 5 bases at V and 4 bases at J, with 18 bases between. Germline assignment: CDR1 LNHDA and CDR2 SQIVND (reference sequence). The CDR3 is 16 amino acids. Written as DNA, the CDR3 is TGTGCCAGTAGTCCCACTCCGGGACAATCAGGAAACACCATATATTTT. It yields the protein CASSPTPGQSGNTIYF.

The genes are TRBV12-3 or TRBV12-4 and TRBJ2-5; maybe TRBD2 (5 bases). The CDR3 is made up of 13 amino acids. With 7 bases removed from V and 7 bases from J, the gap between germline ends came to 16 bases. CDR3 sequence (DNA): TGTGCCAGCATCCTCGACTACCCGGGGACCCAGTACTTC. Translated: CASILDYPGTQYF.

This clone was found once. The chain recombines TRBV7-3 with TRBJ2-5, with TRBD2 matching 7 bases. The length of the CDR3 is 14 residues. With 6 bases clipped from V and 1 base from J, the junction kept 5 bases outside the gene matches. CDR1 and CDR2 (germline): SGHTA, FQGTGA. Written as DNA, the CDR3 is TGTGCCAGCAGTCAAACTAGCGCCCAAGAGACCCAGTACTTC. It translates to CASSQTSAQETQYF.

The chain employs TRBV7-8 and TRBJ1-2; D is undetermined. This CDR3 comprises 14 residues. The V end lost 1 base, the J end lost 4 bases, and 10 bases lay between the germline ends. Germline loops: CDR1 SGHVS, CDR2 FQNEAQ. The CDR3 bases are TGTGCCAGCAGCTTAGGTACAGCGCTCTATGGCTACACCTTC. Its translation is CASSLGTALYGYTF. The whole variable domain, remainder taken from reference TRBV7-8 and TRBJ1-2, is GAGVSQSPRYKVAKRGQDVALRCDPISGHVSLFWYQQALGQGPEFLTYFQNEAQLDKSGLPSDRFFAERPEGSVSTLKIQRTQQEDSAVYLCASSLGTALYGYTFGSGTRLTVV.

The chain has TRBV7-2 and TRBJ1-4; D perhaps matches TRBD1 (6 bases). The germline V gene has CDR1 SGHTA and CDR2 FQGNSA. V gave up 5 bases and J gave up 0 bases, with 13 bases separating them. This CDR3 contains 16 residues. In DNA form, the CDR3 reads TGTGCCAGCAGCCCACAGGGAGGAACAACTAATGAAAAACTGTTTTTT. Its translation: CASSPQGGTTNEKLFF.

For the CDR3, the DNA is TGTGCCAGCTCACCTTCCATTATAGCGGGGGGGCCTTCCTACAATGAGCAGTTCTTC. Its protein product is CASSPSIIAGGPSYNEQFF. The J gene is TRBJ2-1, the V gene TRBV18; TRBD2 matches 11 bases. Per the germline V gene, CDR1 is KGHSH and CDR2 is LQKENI. V shed 3 bases, J shed 1 base, and the junction held 11 bases outside the gene matches. The CDR3 runs 19 residues. Combining the CDR3 with reference TRBV18 and TRBJ2-1 gives the whole variable domain NAGVMQNPRHLVRRRGQEARLRCSPMKGHSHVYWYRQLPEEGLKFMVYLQKENIIDESGMPKERFSAEFPKEGPSILRIQQVVRGDSAAYFCASSPSIIAGGPSYNEQFFGPGTRLTVL.

The chain carries TRBV18 and TRBJ2-7, with D perhaps matching TRBD1 or TRBD2 (5 bases each). V dropped 3 bases and J dropped 7 bases, with 19 bases sitting between them. Per germline, CDR1 KGHSH and CDR2 LQKENI. The CDR3 covers 15 residues. The CDR3: CASSPGRGVFDEQYV. CDR3 DNA sequence: TGTGCCAGCTCACCGGGGCGAGGGGTGTTTGATGAGCAGTACGTC.

The chain recombines TRBV10-3 with TRBJ1-1; a possible D gene is TRBD1 (6 bases). With 3 bases removed from V and 5 bases from J, the gap between germline ends came to 16 bases. CDR1 is ENHRY, CDR2 SYGVKD, per germline. The CDR3 has 15 residues. CDR3 bases: TGTGCCATCAGTGACGGTACAGGGCAGATAACTGAAGCTTTCTTT. Amino acid sequence: CAISDGTGQITEAFF.

The V call is TRBV6-6, the J call TRBJ1-1, with a tentative D call TRBD1 (6 bases). This CDR3 is 15 amino acids long. CDR1 is MNHNY, CDR2 SVGAGI, per germline (reference sequence). Trimming took off 7 bases at V and 2 bases at J, with 17 bases between the two ends. CDR3 nucleotides: TGTGCCAGCATAGGATGGGGGGCGAGCAACACTGAAGCTTTCTTT. It encodes CASIGWGASNTEAFF.

The chain couples TRBV5-5 to TRBJ2-4, with D perhaps given as TRBD1 or TRBD2 (6 bases each). The CDR3 length is 15 residues. Trimming removed 7 bases from V and 9 bases from J, with 23 bases in between. Per germline, CDR1 SGHKS and CDR2 YYEKEE (reference sequence). The CDR3 bases are TGTGCCAGCGCCAATTCTCCGGGGGCTTCGGGCATTCAGTACTTC. This sequence encodes CASANSPGASGIQYF.

This clone was seen just once. The chain couples TRBV28 to TRBJ2-7, with D perhaps TRBD2 (5 bases). The CDR3 runs 13 residues. V was shortened by 2 bases and J by 7 bases, with 12 bases between the two germline ends. CDR1 and CDR2 (germline): MDHEN, SYDVKM. The CDR3 loop is CASSLQWETEQYF. The CDR3 DNA follows: TGTGCCAGCAGTTTACAATGGGAGACAGAGCAGTACTTC.

The V and J genes are TRBV27 and TRBJ2-7; 9 nucleotides align to TRBD2. This CDR3 region has 15 residues. CDR1 and CDR2 (germline): MNHEY, SMNVEV (reference sequence). V dropped 4 bases and J dropped 2; count of bases not matched to a gene: 6. CDR3 sequence (DNA): TGTGCCAGCAGTTCGACGACTAGCGGTCCCTACGAGCAGTACGTC. Its protein product is CASSSTTSGPYEQYV.

The genes are TRBV5-1 and TRBJ2-3, with D maybe TRBD2 (6 bases). The length of the CDR3 is 14 residues. Trimming removed 4 bases from V and 6 bases from J, with 15 bases in between. Germline CDR1 reads SGHRS; CDR2 reads YFSETQ. The CDR3 is CASSPGVAADTQYF. The CDR3 DNA sequence: TGCGCCAGCAGCCCCGGGGTAGCGGCCGATACGCAGTATTTT. The whole variable domain, filled in from reference TRBV5-1 and TRBJ2-3, reads KAGVTQTPRYLIKTRGQQVTLSCSPISGHRSVSWYQQTPGQGLQFLFEYFSETQRNKGNFPGRFSGRQFSNSRSEMNVSTLELGDSALYLCASSPGVAADTQYFGPGTRLTVL.